This is a list of T cell receptor beta chains from one sample in a study of spatial heterogeneity in lung cancer. TCRdb re-analysed the 5' RACE reads in MiXCR, keeping a single row per CDR3 protein. The sample has around 60,000 distinct CDR3 sequences; about 8% are singletons. This specimen was PBMCs, taken at surgery. Receptors were obtained from a female donor with early-stage non-small cell lung cancer. CDR3s include the opening cysteine and the closing phenylalanine or tryptophan. The D gene is left open where the match is weak. Rows may omit the clone size; those that give it use once, few, many or a size class.

J,size,D,length,V,DNA,CDR3
TRBJ2-7,many,NA,18,TRBV4-1,TGCGCCAGCAGCCAAGATCATCCCCCGGCCAGGAGCTCCTACGAGCAGTACTTC,CASSQDHPPARSSYEQYF
TRBJ2-3,few,NA,15,TRBV18,TGTGCCAGCTCACCACTACGGATGGGGACAGATACGCAGTATTTT,CASSPLRMGTDTQYF
TRBJ1-5,NA,NA,12,TRBV10-1,TGCGCCAGCAGTGAAGGGTCCCAGCCCCAGCATTTT,CASSEGSQPQHF
TRBJ2-2,few,TRBD1,15,TRBV19,TGTGCCAGTAGTCCCGTGGACAGGGCGGCCGGGGAGCTGTTTTTT,CASSPVDRAAGELFF
TRBJ1-5,few,NA,15,TRBV5-1,TGCGCCAGCAGCTTGAGTCCCAGTACTCATCAGCCCCAGCATTTT,CASSLSPSTHQPQHF
TRBJ2-3,few,TRBD1,15,TRBV28,TGTGCCACTGTAAATTTCAGGGGGCTTACAGATACGCAGTATTTT,CATVNFRGLTDTQYF
TRBJ1-3,NA,NA,13,TRBV11-2,TGTGCCAGCAGCTTAGGGCGTCTCAACACCATATATTTT,CASSLGRLNTIYF
TRBJ1-6,NA,NA,15,TRBV12-3/TRBV12-4,TGTGCCAGCAGTTACCGGGACCCTTATATTTCACCCCTCCACTTT,CASSYRDPYISPLHF
TRBJ1-5,NA,NA,15,TRBV6-4,TGTGCCAGCGTCAGTGCCGGGTCGGGCAATCAGCCCCAGCATTTT,CASVSAGSGNQPQHF
TRBJ1-2,NA,TRBD1,16,TRBV3-1,TGTGCCAGCAGCCAATGGCGGGACAGGTTTTACGGCGGCTACACCTTC,CASSQWRDRFYGGYTF
TRBJ2-3,few,NA,12,TRBV6-5,TGTGCCAGCAGTGGACCGGGGACTCCACAGTATTTT,CASSGPGTPQYF
TRBJ2-1,NA,NA,11,TRBV5-6,TGTGCCAGCAGCTCTTACAATGAGCAGTTCTTC,CASSSYNEQFF
TRBJ1-1,NA,TRBD1,16,TRBV20-1,TGCAGTGCTAGAGGGCGGGACAGGGGGCGAGGAGCTGAAGCTTTCTTT,CSARGRDRGRGAEAFF
TRBJ1-1,many,NA,13,TRBV12-5,TGTGCTAGTGGTTTGGAAGAGAGGACTGAAGCTTTCTTT,CASGLEERTEAFF
TRBJ2-2,few,TRBD2,16,TRBV20-1,TGCAGTGCTAGTCGTGGGGCTAGCGGGAAAGCCGGGGAGCTGTTTTTT,CSASRGASGKAGELFF
TRBJ2-7,few,TRBD2,16,TRBV20-1,TGCAGTGCCCAGAAGGGACTAGCGGGAGTTGCTGTTTGTCCGTACTTC,CSAQKGLAGVAVCPYF
TRBJ1-1,NA,TRBD1,17,TRBV7-3,TGTGCCAGCAGCTCCGCGCCGGACAGGGTAGGGAGCACTGAAGCTTTCTTT,CASSSAPDRVGSTEAFF
TRBJ1-2,few,NA,16,TRBV11-2,TGTGCCAGCAGCTTAGCGACGATGACATACTCCTATGGCTACACCTTC,CASSLATMTYSYGYTF
TRBJ1-5,NA,TRBD1,15,TRBV11-2,TGTGCCAGCAGCTCCTCAGGGGGACTCAATCAGCCCCAGCATTTT,CASSSSGGLNQPQHF
TRBJ1-6,many,NA,15,TRBV6-6,TGTGCCAGCAGTTACGGCGGGGGTCGTAATTCACCCCTCCACTTT,CASSYGGGRNSPLHF
TRBJ1-1,NA,NA,13,TRBV7-6,TGTGCCAGCAGCTTAGGAGGGATGACTGAAGCTTTCTTT,CASSLGGMTEAFF
TRBJ2-2,few,NA,15,TRBV19,TGTGCCAGCCAACCGCCGATCGGGGGGCGGGGGGAGCTGTTTTTT,CASQPPIGGRGELFF
TRBJ1-4,many,TRBD1,16,TRBV2,TGTGCCAGCAGGACGGGACAGCATTCAACTAATGAAAAACTGTTTTTT,CASRTGQHSTNEKLFF
TRBJ2-7,many,NA,13,TRBV7-9,TGTGCCAGCAGCTTGCCCACCTCCTACGAGCAGTACTTC,CASSLPTSYEQYF
TRBJ1-1,few,TRBD1,15,TRBV4-2,TGTGCCAGCAGCCAGACGGGACAGGCGAACACTGAAGCTTTCTTT,CASSQTGQANTEAFF